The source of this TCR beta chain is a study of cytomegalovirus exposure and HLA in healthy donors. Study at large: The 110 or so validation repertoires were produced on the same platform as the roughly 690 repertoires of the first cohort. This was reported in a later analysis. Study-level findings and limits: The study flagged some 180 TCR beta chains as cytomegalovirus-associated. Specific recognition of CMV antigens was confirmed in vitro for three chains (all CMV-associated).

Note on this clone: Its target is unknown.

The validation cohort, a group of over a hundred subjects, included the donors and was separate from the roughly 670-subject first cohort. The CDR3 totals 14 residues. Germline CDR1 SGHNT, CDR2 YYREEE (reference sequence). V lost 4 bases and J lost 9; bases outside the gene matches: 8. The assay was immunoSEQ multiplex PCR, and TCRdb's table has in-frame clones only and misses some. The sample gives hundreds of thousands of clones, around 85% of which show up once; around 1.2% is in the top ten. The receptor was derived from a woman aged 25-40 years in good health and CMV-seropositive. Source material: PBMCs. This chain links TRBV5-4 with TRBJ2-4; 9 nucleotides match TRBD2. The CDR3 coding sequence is TGTGCCAGCAGCCCCACCGGGACTAGCATCATTCAGTACTTC. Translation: CASSPTGTSIIQYF.